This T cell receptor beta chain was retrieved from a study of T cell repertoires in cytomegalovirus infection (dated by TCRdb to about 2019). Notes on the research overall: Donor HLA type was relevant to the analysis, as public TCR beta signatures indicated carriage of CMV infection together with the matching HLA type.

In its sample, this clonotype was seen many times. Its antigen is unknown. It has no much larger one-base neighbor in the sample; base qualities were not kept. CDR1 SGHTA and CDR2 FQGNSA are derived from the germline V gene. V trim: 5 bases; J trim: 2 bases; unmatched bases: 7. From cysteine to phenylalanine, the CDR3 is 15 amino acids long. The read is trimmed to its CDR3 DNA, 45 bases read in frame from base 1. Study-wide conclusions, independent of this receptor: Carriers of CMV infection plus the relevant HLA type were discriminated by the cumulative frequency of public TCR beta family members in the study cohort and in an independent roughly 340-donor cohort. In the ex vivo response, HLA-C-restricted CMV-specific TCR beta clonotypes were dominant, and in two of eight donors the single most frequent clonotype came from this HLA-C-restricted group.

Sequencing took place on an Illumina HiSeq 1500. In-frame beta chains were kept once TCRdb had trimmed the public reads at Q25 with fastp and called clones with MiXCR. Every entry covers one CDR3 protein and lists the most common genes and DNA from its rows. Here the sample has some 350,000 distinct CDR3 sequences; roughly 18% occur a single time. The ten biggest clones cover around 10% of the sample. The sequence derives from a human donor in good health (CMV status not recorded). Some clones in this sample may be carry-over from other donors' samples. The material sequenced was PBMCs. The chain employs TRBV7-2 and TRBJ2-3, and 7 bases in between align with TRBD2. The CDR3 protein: CASSLQAGHTDTQYF. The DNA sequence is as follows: TGTGCCAGCAGCCTCCAAGCGGGGCACACAGATACGCAGTATTTT. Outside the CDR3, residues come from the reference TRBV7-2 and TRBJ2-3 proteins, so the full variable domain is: GAGVSQSPSNKVTEKGKDVELRCDPISGHTALYWYRQSLGQGLEFLIYFQGNSAPDKSGLPSDRFSAERTGGSVSTLTIQRTQQEDSAVYLCASSLQAGHTDTQYFGPGTRLTVL.